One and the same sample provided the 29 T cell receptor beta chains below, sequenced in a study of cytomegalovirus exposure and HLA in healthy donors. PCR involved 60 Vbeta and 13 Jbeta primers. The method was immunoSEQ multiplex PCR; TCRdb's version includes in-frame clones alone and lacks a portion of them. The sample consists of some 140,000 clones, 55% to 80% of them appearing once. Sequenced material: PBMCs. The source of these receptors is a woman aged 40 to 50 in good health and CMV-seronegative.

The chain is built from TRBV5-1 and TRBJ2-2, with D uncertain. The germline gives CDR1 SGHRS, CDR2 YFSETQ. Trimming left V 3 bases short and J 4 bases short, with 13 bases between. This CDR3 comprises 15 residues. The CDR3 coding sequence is TGCGCCAGCAGCTCGAACAGTGGTAGCACCGGGGAGCTGTTTTTT. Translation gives CASSSNSGSTGELFF. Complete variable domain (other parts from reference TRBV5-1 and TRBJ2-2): KAGVTQTPRYLIKTRGQQVTLSCSPISGHRSVSWYQQTPGQGLQFLFEYFSETQRNKGNFPGRFSGRQFSNSRSEMNVSTLELGDSALYLCASSSNSGSTGELFFGEGSRLTVL.

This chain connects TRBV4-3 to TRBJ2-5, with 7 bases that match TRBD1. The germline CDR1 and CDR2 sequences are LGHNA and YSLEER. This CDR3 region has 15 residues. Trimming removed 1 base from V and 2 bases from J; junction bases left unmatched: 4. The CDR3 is CASSQVWGQQETQYF. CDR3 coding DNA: TGCGCCAGCAGCCAAGTGTGGGGACAGCAAGAGACCCAGTACTTC.

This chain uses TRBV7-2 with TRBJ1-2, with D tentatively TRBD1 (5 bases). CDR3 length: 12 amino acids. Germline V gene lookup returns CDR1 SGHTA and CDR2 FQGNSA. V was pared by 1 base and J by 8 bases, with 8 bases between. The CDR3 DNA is TGTGCCAGCAGCTTAGGGGGGGGAGGCTACACCTTC. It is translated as CASSLGGGGYTF.

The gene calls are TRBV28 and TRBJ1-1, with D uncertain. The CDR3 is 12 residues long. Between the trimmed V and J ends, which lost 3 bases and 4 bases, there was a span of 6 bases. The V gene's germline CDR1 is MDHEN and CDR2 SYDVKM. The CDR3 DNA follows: TGTGCCAGCAGTTTCTCAGTCACTGAAGCTTTCTTT. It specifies CASSFSVTEAFF. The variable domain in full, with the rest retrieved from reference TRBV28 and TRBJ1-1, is DVKVTQSSRYLVKRTGEKVFLECVQDMDHENMFWYRQDPGLGLRLIYFSYDVKMKEKGDIPEGYSVSREKKERFSLILESASTNQTSMYLCASSFSVTEAFFGQGTRLTVV.

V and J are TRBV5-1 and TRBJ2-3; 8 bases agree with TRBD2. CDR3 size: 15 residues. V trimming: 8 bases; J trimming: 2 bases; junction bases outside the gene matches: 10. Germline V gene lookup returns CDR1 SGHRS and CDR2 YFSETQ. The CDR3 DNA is TGCGCCAGTTCTACTGACGGGGGGGCCACAGATACGCAGTATTTT. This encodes CASSTDGGATDTQYF.

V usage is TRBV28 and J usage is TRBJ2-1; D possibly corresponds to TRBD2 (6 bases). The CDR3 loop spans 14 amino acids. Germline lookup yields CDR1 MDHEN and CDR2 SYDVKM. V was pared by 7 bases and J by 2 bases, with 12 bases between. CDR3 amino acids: CASIPAGTYNEQFF. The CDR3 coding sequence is TGTGCCAGCATTCCGGCGGGGACCTACAATGAGCAGTTCTTC. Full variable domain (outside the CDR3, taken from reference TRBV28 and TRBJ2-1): DVKVTQSSRYLVKRTGEKVFLECVQDMDHENMFWYRQDPGLGLRLIYFSYDVKMKEKGDIPEGYSVSREKKERFSLILESASTNQTSMYLCASIPAGTYNEQFFGPGTRLTVL.

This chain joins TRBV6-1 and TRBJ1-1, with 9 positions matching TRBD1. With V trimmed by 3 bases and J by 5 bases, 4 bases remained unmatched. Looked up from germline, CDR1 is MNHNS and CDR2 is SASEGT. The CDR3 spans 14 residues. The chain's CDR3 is CASSENRGRTEAFF. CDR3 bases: TGTGCCAGCAGTGAGAACAGGGGGCGGACTGAAGCTTTCTTT.

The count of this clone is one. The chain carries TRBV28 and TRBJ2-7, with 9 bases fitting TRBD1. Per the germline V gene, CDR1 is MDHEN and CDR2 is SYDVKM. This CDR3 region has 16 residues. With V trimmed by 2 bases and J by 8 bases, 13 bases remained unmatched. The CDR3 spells CASSLAGTGSSGQQYF. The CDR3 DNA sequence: TGTGCCAGCAGTTTAGCCGGGACAGGGTCGTCAGGGCAGCAGTACTTC.

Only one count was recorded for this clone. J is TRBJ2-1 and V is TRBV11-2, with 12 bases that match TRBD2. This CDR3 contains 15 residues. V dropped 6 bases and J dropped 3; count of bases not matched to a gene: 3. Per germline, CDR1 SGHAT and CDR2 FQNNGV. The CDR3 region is CASSPLAGGYNEQFF. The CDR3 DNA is TGTGCCAGCAGTCCACTAGCGGGGGGCTACAATGAGCAGTTCTTC.

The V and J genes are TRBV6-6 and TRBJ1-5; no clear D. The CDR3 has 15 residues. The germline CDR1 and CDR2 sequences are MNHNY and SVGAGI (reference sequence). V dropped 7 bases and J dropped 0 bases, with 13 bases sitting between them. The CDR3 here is CASKTTTYSNQPQHF. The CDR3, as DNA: TGTGCCAGCAAGACCACTACATATAGCAATCAGCCCCAGCATTTT.

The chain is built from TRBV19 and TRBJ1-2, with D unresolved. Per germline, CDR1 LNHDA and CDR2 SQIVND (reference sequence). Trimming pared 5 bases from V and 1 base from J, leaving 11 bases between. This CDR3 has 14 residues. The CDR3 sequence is CASSSESVNYGYTF. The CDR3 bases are TGTGCCAGTAGTTCCGAGTCGGTTAACTATGGCTACACCTTC.

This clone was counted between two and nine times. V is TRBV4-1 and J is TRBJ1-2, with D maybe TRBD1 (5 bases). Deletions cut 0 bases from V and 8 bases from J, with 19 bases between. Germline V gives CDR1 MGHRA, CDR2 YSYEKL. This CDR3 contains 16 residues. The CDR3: CASSQDLRQFPGGYTF. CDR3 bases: TGCGCCAGCAGCCAAGATCTGAGACAGTTCCCCGGAGGCTACACCTTC.

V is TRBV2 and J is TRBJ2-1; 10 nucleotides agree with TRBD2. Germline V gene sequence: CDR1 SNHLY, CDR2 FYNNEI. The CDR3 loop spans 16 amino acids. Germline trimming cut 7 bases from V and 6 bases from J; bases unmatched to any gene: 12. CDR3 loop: CASTRERGGSINEQFF. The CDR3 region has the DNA TGTGCCAGCACGCGGGAGCGGGGGGGGAGTATCAATGAGCAGTTCTTC.

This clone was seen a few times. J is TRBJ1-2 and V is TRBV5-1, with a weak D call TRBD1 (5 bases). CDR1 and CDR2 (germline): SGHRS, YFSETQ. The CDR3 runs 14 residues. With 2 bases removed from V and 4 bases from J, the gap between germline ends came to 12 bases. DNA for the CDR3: TGCGCCAGCAGCTTAAGTCCCCAGGGCTATGGCTACACCTTC. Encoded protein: CASSLSPQGYGYTF.

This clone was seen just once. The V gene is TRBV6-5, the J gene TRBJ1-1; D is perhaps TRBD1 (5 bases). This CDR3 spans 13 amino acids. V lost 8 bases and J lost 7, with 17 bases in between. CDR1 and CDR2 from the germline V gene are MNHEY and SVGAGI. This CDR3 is CASQLGPDSEAFF. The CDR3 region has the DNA TGTGCCAGCCAGCTGGGTCCTGACAGTGAAGCTTTCTTT.

As DNA, the CDR3 is TGTGCCACTGTTGCCGGGACTAGCGGGGAGAGCACAGATACGCAGTATTTT. Its protein product is CATVAGTSGESTDTQYF. The rearrangement links TRBV19 to TRBJ2-3, with TRBD2 matching 13 bases. The CDR3 extends over 17 amino acids. J was trimmed by 0 bases and V by 10 bases; bases with no gene match: 10. Per germline, CDR1 LNHDA and CDR2 SQIVND (reference sequence).

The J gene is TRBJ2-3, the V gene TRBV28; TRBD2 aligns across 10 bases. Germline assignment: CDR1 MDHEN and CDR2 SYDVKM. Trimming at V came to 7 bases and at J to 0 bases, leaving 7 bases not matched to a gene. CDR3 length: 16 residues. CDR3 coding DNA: TGTGCCAGCACCCGCAGCGGGGGGGTTAGCACAGATACGCAGTATTTT. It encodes CASTRSGGVSTDTQYF. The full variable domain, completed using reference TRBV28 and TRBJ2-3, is DVKVTQSSRYLVKRTGEKVFLECVQDMDHENMFWYRQDPGLGLRLIYFSYDVKMKEKGDIPEGYSVSREKKERFSLILESASTNQTSMYLCASTRSGGVSTDTQYFGPGTRLTVL.

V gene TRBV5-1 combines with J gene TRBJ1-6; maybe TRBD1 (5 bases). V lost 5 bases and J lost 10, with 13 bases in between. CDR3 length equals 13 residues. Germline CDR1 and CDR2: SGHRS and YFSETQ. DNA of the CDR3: TGCGCCAGCAGACTTGACAGAACGTCACCCCTCCACTTT. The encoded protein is CASRLDRTSPLHF.

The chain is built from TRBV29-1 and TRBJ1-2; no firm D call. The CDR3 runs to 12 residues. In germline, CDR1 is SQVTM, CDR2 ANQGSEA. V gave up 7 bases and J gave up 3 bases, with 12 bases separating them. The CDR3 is CSAILGDYGYTF. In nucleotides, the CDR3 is TGCAGCGCGATCCTAGGCGACTATGGCTACACCTTC.

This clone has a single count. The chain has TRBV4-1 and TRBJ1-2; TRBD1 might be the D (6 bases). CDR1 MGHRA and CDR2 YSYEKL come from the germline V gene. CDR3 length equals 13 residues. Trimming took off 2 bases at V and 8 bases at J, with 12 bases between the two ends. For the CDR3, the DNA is TGCGCCAGCAGCCAATACTTCCAGGGGGGCTACACCTTC. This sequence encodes CASSQYFQGGYTF.

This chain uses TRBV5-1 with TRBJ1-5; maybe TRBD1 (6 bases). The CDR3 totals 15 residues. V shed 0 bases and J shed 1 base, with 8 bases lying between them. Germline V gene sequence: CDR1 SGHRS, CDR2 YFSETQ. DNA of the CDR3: TGCGCCAGCAGCTTGGAACAGGGAAGCAATCAGCCCCAGCATTTT. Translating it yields CASSLEQGSNQPQHF.

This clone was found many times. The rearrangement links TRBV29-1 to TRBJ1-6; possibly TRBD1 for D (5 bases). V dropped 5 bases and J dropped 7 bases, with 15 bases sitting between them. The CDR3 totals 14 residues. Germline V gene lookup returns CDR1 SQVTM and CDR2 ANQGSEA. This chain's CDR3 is CSVRLDSPNSPLHF. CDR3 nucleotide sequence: TGCAGCGTTCGACTCGACAGTCCGAATTCACCCCTCCACTTT.

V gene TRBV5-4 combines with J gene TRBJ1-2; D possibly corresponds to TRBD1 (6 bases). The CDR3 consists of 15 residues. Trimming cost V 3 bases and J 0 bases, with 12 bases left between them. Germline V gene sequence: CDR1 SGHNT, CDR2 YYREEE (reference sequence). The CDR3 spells CASSSARQANYGYTF. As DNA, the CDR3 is TGTGCCAGCAGCTCCGCCAGACAGGCTAACTATGGCTACACCTTC.

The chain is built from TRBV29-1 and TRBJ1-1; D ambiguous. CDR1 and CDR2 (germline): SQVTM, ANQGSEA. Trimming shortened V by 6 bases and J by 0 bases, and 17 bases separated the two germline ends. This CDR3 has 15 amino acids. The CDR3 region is CSVQAPYWMNTEAFF. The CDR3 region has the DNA TGCAGCGTCCAGGCTCCGTATTGGATGAACACTGAAGCTTTCTTT.

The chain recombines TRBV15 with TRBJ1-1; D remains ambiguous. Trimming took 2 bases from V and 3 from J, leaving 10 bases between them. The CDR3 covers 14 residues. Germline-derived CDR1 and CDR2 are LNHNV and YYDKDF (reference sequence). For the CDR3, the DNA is TGTGCCACCAGCAGAACGAGTGGAGACACTGAAGCTTTCTTT. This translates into CATSRTSGDTEAFF.

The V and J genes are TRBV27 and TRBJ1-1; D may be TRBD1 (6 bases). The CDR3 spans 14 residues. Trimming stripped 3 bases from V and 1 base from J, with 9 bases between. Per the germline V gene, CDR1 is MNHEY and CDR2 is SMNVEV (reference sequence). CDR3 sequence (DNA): TGTGCCAGCAGTTTCGGACAGCCGAACACTGAAGCTTTCTTT. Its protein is CASSFGQPNTEAFF.

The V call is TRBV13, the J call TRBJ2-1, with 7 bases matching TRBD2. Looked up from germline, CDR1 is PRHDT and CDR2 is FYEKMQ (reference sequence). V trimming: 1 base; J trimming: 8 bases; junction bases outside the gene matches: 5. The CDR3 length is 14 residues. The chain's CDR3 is CASSLEWGRDEQFF. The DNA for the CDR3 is TGTGCCAGCAGCTTAGAATGGGGGAGGGATGAGCAGTTCTTC.

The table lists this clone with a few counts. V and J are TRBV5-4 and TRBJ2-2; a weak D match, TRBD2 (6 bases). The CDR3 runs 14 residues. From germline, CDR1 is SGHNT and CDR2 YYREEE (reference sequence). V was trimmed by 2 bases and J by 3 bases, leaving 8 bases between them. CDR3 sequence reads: CASSFRDYTGELFF. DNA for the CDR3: TGTGCCAGCAGCTTCCGGGACTACACCGGGGAGCTGTTTTTT.

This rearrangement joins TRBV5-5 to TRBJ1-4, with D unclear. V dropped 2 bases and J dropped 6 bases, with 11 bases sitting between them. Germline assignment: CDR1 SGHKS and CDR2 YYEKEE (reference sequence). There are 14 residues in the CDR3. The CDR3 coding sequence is TGTGCCAGCAGCTTATTAAGGAGGGATGAAAAACTGTTTTTT. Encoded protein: CASSLLRRDEKLFF.